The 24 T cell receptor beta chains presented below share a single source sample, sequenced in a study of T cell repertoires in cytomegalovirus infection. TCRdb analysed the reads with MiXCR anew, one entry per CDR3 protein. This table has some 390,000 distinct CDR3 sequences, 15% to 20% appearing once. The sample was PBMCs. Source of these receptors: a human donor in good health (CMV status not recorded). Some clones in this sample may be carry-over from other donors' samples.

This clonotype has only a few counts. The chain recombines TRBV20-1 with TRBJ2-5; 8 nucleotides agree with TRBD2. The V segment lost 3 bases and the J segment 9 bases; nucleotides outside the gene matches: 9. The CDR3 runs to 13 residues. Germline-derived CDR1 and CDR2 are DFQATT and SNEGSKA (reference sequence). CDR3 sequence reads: CSARAGGPGAQYF. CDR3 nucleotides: TGCAGTGCTAGGGCGGGGGGCCCCGGGGCCCAGTACTTC.

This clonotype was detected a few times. The CDR3 protein is CASSLQTSNTEAFF. The CDR3 DNA sequence: TGTGCCAGCAGTTTACAGACATCGAACACTGAAGCTTTCTTT. The chain uses TRBV12-3 or TRBV12-4 and TRBJ1-1, with unresolved D. The CDR3 extends over 14 amino acids. Trimming pared 2 bases from V and 1 base from J, leaving 8 bases between.

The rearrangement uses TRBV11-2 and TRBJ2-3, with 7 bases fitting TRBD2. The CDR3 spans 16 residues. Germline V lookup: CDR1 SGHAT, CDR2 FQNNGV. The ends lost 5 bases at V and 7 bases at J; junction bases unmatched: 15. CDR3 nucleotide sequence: TGTGCCAGCAGCCGAGACCCCGGCGGGAGTGCTAATACGCAGTATTTT. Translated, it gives CASSRDPGGSANTQYF.

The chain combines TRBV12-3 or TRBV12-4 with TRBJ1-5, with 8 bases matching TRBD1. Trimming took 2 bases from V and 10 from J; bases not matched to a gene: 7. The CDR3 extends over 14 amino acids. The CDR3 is CASSLYRGIDPQHF. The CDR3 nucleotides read TGTGCCAGCAGTTTATACAGGGGGATCGATCCCCAGCATTTT.

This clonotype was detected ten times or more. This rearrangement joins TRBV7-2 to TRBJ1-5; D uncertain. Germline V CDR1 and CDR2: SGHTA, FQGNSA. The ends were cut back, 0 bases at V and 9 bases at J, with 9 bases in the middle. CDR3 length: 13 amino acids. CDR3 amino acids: CASSLASGGPQHF. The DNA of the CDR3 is TGTGCCAGCAGCTTAGCCTCTGGAGGGCCCCAGCATTTT.

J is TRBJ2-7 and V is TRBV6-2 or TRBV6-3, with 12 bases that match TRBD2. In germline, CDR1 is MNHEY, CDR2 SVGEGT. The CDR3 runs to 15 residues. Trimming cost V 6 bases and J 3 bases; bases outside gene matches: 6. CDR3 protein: CASRKTSGGFYEQYF. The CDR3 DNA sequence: TGTGCCAGCAGGAAGACTAGCGGGGGATTCTACGAGCAGTACTTC.

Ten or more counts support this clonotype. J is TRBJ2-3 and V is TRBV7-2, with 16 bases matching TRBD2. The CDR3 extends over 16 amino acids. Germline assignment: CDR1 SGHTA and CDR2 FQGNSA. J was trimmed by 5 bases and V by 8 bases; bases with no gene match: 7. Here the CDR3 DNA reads TGTGCCAGCGGGACTAGCGGGAGGGCCATTGGAGATACGCAGTATTTT. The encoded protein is CASGTSGRAIGDTQYF.

CDR3 in amino acids: CASRGTVGGNQPQHF. The CDR3 nucleotides are TGTGCCAGCAGGGGGACAGTCGGCGGCAATCAGCCCCAGCATTTT. The rearrangement joins TRBV12-3 or TRBV12-4 to TRBJ1-5, with TRBD1 identical over 7 bases. J lost 2 bases, V lost 6 bases, and 7 bases had no gene match. The CDR3 totals 15 residues.

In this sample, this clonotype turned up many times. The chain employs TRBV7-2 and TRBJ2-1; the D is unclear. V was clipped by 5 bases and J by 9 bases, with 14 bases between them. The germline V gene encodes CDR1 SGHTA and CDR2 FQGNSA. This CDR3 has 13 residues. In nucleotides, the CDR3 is TGTGCCAGCAGCACCGTGGGAAACAGTGAGCAGTTCTTC. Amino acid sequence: CASSTVGNSEQFF.

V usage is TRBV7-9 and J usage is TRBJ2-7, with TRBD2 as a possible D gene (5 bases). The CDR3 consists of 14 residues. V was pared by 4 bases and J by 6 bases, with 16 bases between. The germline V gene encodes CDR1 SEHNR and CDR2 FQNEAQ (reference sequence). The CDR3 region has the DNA TGTGCCAGCAGCTGGGCTAGCAGCGCCTCCGAGCAGTACTTC. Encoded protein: CASSWASSASEQYF. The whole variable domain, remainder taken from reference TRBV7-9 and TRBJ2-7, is DTGVSQNPRHKITKRGQNVTFRCDPISEHNRLYWYRQTLGQGPEFLTYFQNEAQLEKSRLLSDRFSAERPKGSFSTLEIQRTEQGDSAMYLCASSWASSASEQYFGPGTRLTVT.

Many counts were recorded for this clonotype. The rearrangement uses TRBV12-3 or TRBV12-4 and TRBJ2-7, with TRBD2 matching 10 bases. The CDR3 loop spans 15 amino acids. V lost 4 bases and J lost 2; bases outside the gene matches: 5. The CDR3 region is CASSWVAGGPYEQYF. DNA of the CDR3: TGTGCCAGCAGTTGGGTAGCGGGGGGCCCCTACGAGCAGTACTTC.

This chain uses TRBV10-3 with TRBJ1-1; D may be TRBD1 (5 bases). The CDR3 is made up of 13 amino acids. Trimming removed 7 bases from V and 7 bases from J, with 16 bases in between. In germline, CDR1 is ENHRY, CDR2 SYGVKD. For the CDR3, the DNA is TGTGCCATCAAATCGACAGATACAGATGAAGCTTTCTTT. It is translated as CAIKSTDTDEAFF.

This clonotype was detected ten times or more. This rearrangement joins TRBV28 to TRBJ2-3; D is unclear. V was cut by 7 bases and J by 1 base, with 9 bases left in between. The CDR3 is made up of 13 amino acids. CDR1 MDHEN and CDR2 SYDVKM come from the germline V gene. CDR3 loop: CASKAAGTDTQYF. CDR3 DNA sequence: TGTGCCAGCAAGGCAGCTGGCACAGATACGCAGTATTTT.

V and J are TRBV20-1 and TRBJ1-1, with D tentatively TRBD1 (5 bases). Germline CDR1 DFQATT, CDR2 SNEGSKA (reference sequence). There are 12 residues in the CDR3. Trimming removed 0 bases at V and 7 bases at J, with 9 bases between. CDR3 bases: TGCAGTGCTAGAGATGGGGGGAATGAAGCTTTCTTT. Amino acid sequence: CSARDGGNEAFF.

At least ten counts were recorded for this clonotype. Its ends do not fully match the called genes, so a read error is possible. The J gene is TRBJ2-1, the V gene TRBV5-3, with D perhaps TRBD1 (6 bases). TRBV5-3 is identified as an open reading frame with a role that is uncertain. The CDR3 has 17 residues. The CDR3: CASSSGLQGSSYNEQFF. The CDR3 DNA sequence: TGTGCCAGCAGCTCCGGATTACAGGGTAGCTCCTACAATGAGCAGTTCTTC.

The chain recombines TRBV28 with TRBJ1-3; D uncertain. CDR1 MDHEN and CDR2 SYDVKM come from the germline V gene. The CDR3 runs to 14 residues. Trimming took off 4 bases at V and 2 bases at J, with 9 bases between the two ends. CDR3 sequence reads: CASSSYQPGNTIYF. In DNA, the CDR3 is TGTGCCAGCAGTTCCTACCAACCTGGAAACACCATATATTTT.

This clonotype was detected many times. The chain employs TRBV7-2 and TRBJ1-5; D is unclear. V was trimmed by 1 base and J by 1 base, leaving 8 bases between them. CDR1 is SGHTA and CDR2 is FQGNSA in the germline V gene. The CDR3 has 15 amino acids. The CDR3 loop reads CASSLEAGSNQPQHF. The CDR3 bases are TGTGCCAGCAGCTTAGAGGCAGGCAGCAATCAGCCCCAGCATTTT.

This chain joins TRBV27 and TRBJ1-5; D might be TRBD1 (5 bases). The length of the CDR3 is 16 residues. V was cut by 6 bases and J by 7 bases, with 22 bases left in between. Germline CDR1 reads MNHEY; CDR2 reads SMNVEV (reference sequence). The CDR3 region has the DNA TGTGCCAGCAGCTCCCTCCGGAGGGGATTAAGCCAGCCCCAGCATTTT. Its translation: CASSSLRRGLSQPQHF.

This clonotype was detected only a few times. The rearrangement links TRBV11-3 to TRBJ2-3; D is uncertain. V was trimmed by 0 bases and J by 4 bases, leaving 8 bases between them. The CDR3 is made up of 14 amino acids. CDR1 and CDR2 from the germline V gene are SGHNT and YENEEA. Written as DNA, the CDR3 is TGTGCCAGCAGCTTAGATGGTATCGCAGATACGCAGTATTTT. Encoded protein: CASSLDGIADTQYF.

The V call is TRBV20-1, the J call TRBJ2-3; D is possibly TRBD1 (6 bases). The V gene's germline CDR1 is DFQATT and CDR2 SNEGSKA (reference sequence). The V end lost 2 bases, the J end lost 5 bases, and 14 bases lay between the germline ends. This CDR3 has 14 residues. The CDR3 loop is CSARPLTGKDTQYF. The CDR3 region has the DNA TGCAGTGCTAGACCTCTAACAGGGAAAGATACGCAGTATTTT.

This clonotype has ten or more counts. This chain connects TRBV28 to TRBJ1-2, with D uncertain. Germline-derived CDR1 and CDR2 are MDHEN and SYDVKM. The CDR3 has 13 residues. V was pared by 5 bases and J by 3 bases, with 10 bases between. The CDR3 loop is CASSSRHDYGYTF. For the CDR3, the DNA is TGTGCCAGCAGTAGCAGACACGACTATGGCTACACCTTC.

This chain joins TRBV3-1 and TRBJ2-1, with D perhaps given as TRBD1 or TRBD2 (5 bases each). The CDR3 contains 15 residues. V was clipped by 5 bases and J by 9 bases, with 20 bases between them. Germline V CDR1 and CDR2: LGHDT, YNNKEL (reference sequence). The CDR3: CASSYGADGDAEQFF. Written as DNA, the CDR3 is TGTGCCAGCAGCTACGGGGCGGACGGGGACGCTGAGCAGTTCTTC.

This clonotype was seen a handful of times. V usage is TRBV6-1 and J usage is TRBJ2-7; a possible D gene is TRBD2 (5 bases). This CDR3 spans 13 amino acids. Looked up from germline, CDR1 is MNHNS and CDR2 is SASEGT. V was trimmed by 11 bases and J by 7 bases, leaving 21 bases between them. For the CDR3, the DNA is TGTGCCTCCCACCGGTGGGAGACACAAGAGCAGTACTTC. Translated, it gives CASHRWETQEQYF.

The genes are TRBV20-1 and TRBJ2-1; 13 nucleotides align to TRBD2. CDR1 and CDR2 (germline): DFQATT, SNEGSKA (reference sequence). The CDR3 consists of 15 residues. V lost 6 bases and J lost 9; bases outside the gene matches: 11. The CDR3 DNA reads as TGCAGTGCCCACCCTAGGACTAGCGGGAGATCTGAGCAGTTCTTC. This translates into CSAHPRTSGRSEQFF.